The following is a TCR beta chain sequence with its context. The data were taken from a study of blood T cell repertoires in COVID-19. Turning to the study itself: Donors in the United States, Italy and Spain gave samples during acute or convalescent COVID-19. Sample material is recorded as cDNA or gDNA derived from T cells, B-cell-depleted T cells, or PBMCs.

The CDR3 is 15 residues long. Looked up from germline, CDR1 is LNHNV and CDR2 is YYDKDF (reference sequence). Losses at the gene ends were 3 bases for V and 4 bases for J; bases not matched to a gene: 3. Per the original methods: Reference gene primer amplification gave estimated nucleated cell counts. Method: immunoSEQ multiplex PCR; TCRdb's copy keeps in-frame clones and lacks some. V, J and clone size are taken as reported in that table, and D and trimming were inferred from the DNA itself. Of 110,000 to 150,000 clones listed, roughly 80% are singletons. The sequenced sample was peripheral blood. This TCR was recovered from a man aged 65 to 79 who had recovered from COVID-19. This chain links TRBV15 with TRBJ2-2, with 9 bases fitting TRBD2. CDR3 amino acids: CATSREAGGTGELFF. DNA for the CDR3: TGTGCCACCAGCAGGGAAGCGGGAGGCACCGGGGAGCTGTTTTTT. Filled out from reference TRBV15 and TRBJ2-2, the complete variable domain reads DAMVIQNPRYQVTQFGKPVTLSCSQTLNHNVMYWYQQKSSQAPKLLFHYYDKDFNNEADTPDNFQSRRPNTSFCFLDIRSPGLGDTAMYLCATSREAGGTGELFFGEGSRLTVL.